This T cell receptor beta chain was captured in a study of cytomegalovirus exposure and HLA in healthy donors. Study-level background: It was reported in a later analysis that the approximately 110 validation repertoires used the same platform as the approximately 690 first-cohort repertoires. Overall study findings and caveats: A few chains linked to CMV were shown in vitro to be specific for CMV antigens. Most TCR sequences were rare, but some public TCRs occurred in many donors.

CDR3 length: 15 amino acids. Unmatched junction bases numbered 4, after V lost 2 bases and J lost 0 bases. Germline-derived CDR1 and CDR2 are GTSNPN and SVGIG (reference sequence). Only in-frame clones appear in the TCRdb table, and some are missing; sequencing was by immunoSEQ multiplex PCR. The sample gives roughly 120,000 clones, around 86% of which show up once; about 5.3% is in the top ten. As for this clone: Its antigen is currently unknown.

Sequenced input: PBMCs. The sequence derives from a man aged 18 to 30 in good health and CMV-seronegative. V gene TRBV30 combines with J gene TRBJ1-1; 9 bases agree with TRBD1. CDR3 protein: CAWSKGQGMNTEAFF. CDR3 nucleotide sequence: TGTGCCTGGAGTAAAGGACAGGGGATGAACACTGAAGCTTTCTTT.